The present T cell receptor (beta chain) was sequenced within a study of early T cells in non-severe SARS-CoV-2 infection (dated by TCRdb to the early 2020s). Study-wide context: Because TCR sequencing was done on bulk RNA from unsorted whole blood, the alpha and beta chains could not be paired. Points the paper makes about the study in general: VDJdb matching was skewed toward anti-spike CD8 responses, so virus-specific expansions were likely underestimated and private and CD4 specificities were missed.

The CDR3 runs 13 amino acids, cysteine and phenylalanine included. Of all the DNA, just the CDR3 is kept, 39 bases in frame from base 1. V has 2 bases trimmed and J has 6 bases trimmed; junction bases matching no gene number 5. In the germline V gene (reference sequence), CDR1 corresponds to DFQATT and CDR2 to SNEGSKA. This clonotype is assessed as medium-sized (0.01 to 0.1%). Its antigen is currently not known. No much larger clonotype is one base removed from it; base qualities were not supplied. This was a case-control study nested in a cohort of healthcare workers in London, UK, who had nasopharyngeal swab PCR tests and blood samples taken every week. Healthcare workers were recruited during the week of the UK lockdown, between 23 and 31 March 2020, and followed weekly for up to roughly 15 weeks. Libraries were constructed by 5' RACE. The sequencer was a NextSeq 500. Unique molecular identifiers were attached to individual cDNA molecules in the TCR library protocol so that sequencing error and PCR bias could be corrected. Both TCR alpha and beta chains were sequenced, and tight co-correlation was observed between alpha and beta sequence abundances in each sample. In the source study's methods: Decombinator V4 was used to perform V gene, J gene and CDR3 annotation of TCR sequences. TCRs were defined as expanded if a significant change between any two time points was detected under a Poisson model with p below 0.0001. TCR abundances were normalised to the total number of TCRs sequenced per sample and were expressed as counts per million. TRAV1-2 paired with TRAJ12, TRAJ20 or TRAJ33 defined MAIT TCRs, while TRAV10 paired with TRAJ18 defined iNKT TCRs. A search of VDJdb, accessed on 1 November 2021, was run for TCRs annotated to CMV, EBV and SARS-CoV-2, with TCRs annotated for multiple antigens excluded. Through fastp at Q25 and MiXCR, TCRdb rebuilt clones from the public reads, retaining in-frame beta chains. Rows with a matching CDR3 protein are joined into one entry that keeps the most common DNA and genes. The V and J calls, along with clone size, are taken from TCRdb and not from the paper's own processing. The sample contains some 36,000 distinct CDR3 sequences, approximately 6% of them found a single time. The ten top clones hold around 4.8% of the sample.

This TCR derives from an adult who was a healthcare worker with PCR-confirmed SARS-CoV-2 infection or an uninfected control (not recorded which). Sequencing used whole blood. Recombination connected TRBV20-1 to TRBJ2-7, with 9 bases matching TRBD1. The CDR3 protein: CSARLRQGGEQYF. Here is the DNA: TGCAGTGCTAGACTTAGACAGGGGGGCGAGCAGTACTTC.